The 17 T cell receptor beta chains in this list originate from one sample, sequenced in a study of cytomegalovirus exposure and HLA in healthy donors (dated by TCRdb to 2015 to 2018). The library was generated by the immunoSEQ multiplex PCR assay. For the multiplex PCR, a mixture combining 60 forward primers for TCR Vbeta segments and 13 reverse primers for TCR Jbeta segments was used. The source is immuneACCESS, and TCRdb retained only in-frame sequences with V and J called. Part of the clones is not carried over; for the studies checked, unresolved V genes explain less than half of this, and the remainder is unexplained. A total of approximately 160,000 clones appear in this sample, around 68% of them only once. The ten largest clonotypes hold approximately 1.5% of the sample. The sample taken for sequencing was PBMCs. The receptors here all came from a man in his fifties in good health and CMV-seronegative.

The chain has TRBV5-1 and TRBJ1-1; D is uncertain. The germline V gene has CDR1 SGHRS and CDR2 YFSETQ. V shed 6 bases and J shed 1 base, with 16 bases lying between them. This CDR3 contains 15 residues. The CDR3 nucleotides are TGCGCCAGCACCTTTGGCGTACAGCAGAACACTGAAGCTTTCTTT. Encoded protein: CASTFGVQQNTEAFF.

The chain combines TRBV2 with TRBJ2-3; 7 bases match TRBD1. In germline, CDR1 is SNHLY, CDR2 FYNNEI. V was clipped by 5 bases and J by 2 bases; unmatched bases: 7. The CDR3 extends over 15 amino acids. The CDR3 nucleotides read TGTGCCAGCAGTAACCGGGACAGCTTCACAGATACGCAGTATTTT. Translated, it gives CASSNRDSFTDTQYF.

The V gene is TRBV14, the J gene TRBJ2-2; 7 bases line up with TRBD1. Germline-derived CDR1 and CDR2 are SGHDN and FVKESK. V trimming: 0 bases; J trimming: 7 bases; junction bases outside the gene matches: 8. This CDR3 has 16 residues. The CDR3 reads CASSQEGDRVNGELFF. The CDR3 DNA reads as TGTGCCAGCAGCCAAGAAGGAGACAGGGTAAACGGGGAGCTGTTTTTT. The whole variable domain, filled in from reference TRBV14 and TRBJ2-2, reads EAGVTQFPSHSVIEKGQTVTLRCDPISGHDNLYWYRRVMGKEIKFLLHFVKESKQDESGMPNNRFLAERTGGTYSTLKVQPAELEDSGVYFCASSQEGDRVNGELFFGEGSRLTVL.

This clone was recorded only once. The chain joins TRBV5-1 to TRBJ2-1; D may be TRBD2 (7 bases). The germline V and J ends were trimmed by 0 bases and 6 bases, with 16 bases remaining between them. Per germline, CDR1 SGHRS and CDR2 YFSETQ. The CDR3 is 16 amino acids. CDR3 nucleotide sequence: TGCGCCAGCAGCTTGGACCGGGGGGCCGTTTCCAATGAGCAGTTCTTC. As protein: CASSLDRGAVSNEQFF.

The chain uses TRBV5-1 and TRBJ2-3; 7 bases match TRBD2. Germline V gene lookup returns CDR1 SGHRS and CDR2 YFSETQ. The V segment lost 0 bases and the J segment 5 bases; nucleotides outside the gene matches: 12. The CDR3 totals 17 residues. The CDR3 reads CASSLGPEWGGKDTQYF. In DNA form, the CDR3 reads TGCGCCAGCAGCTTGGGGCCCGAATGGGGGGGAAAAGATACGCAGTATTTT. Combining the CDR3 with reference TRBV5-1 and TRBJ2-3 gives the whole variable domain KAGVTQTPRYLIKTRGQQVTLSCSPISGHRSVSWYQQTPGQGLQFLFEYFSETQRNKGNFPGRFSGRQFSNSRSEMNVSTLELGDSALYLCASSLGPEWGGKDTQYFGPGTRLTVL.

The V gene is TRBV6-1, the J gene TRBJ2-7, with 8 nucleotides matching TRBD1. Germline V CDR1 and CDR2: MNHNS, SASEGT. The CDR3 is 15 residues long. The V segment lost 6 bases and the J segment 0 bases; nucleotides outside the gene matches: 7. The CDR3 here is CASRPSGTGSYEQYF. CDR3 DNA sequence: TGTGCCAGCAGGCCCTCCGGGACAGGCTCCTACGAGCAGTACTTC.

This chain connects TRBV29-1 to TRBJ2-2, with 7 bases identical to TRBD1. The CDR3 loop spans 12 amino acids. Germline V gene lookup returns CDR1 SQVTM and CDR2 ANQGSEA. After removal of 6 bases from V and 6 bases from J, the junction contained 4 bases not matched to a gene. CDR3 amino acids: CSVLDRSGELFF. The CDR3, as DNA: TGCAGCGTATTGGACAGGTCCGGGGAGCTGTTTTTT.

The V and J genes are TRBV2 and TRBJ1-5; D gene ambiguous. CDR1 and CDR2 from the germline V gene are SNHLY and FYNNEI. This CDR3 is 12 amino acids long. Trimming took 8 bases from V and 6 from J, leaving 11 bases between them. The CDR3 DNA follows: TGTGCCAGCGGACTACAGAGTCAGCCCCAGCATTTT. Amino acid sequence: CASGLQSQPQHF.

The rearrangement links TRBV12-5 to TRBJ1-1; D may be TRBD1 (5 bases). V shed 3 bases and J shed 5 bases, with 10 bases lying between them. The germline V gene encodes CDR1 LGHNT and CDR2 FRNRAP. This CDR3 has 13 residues. The CDR3 coding sequence is TGTGCTAGTGGTTTCTGGGGGGGAACTGAAGCTTTCTTT. Translation gives CASGFWGGTEAFF.

The rearrangement joins TRBV6-5 to TRBJ1-1; tentative D call: TRBD1 (5 bases). Trimming removed 6 bases from V and 0 bases from J, with 14 bases in between. CDR1 is MNHEY, CDR2 SVGAGI, per germline. This CDR3 comprises 15 residues. CDR3 DNA sequence: TGTGCCAGCAGAGGCCGCCGACAGATGAACACTGAAGCTTTCTTT. It specifies CASRGRRQMNTEAFF.

This sequence joins TRBV7-2 and TRBJ2-3; TRBD2 agrees at 11 bases. J lost 1 base, V lost 4 bases, and 4 bases had no gene match. Germline V gene sequence: CDR1 SGHTA, CDR2 FQGNSA. The CDR3 sequence is 16 residues long. The chain's CDR3 is CASSSQTSGGTDTQYF. The CDR3 nucleotides read TGTGCCAGCAGCTCCCAGACTAGCGGGGGCACAGATACGCAGTATTTT.

The chain links TRBV7-9 to TRBJ1-2; 10 bases line up with TRBD1. Germline V lookup: CDR1 SEHNR, CDR2 FQNEAQ (reference sequence). This CDR3 comprises 16 residues. Trimming took 2 bases from V and 8 from J; bases not matched to a gene: 11. The chain's CDR3 is CASSLMSRDRGGGYTF. For the CDR3, the DNA is TGTGCCAGCAGCTTAATGTCCCGGGACAGGGGCGGAGGCTACACCTTC.

The chain combines TRBV7-2 with TRBJ1-6, with 7 bases that match TRBD1. Germline CDR1 is SGHTA and CDR2 is FQGNSA. The CDR3 runs 16 residues. Trimming removed 2 bases from V and 1 base from J; junction bases left unmatched: 2. For the CDR3, the DNA is TGTGCCAGCAGCTTAACAGGGGAGTCCTATAATTCACCCCTCCACTTT. Protein: CASSLTGESYNSPLHF.

This chain connects TRBV5-4 to TRBJ1-1; 9 bases match TRBD1. Unmatched junction bases numbered 4, after V lost 3 bases and J lost 1 base. This CDR3 has 15 amino acids. Germline loops: CDR1 SGHNT, CDR2 YYREEE (reference sequence). In DNA form, the CDR3 reads TGTGCCAGCAGCTATGGACAGGGGAGGAACACTGAAGCTTTCTTT. It is translated as CASSYGQGRNTEAFF.

This chain joins TRBV7-2 and TRBJ2-7; 8 bases fit TRBD1. Per the germline V gene, CDR1 is SGHTA and CDR2 is FQGNSA. The junction had 8 bases not matched to a gene; V was cut back by 5 bases and J by 2 bases. This CDR3 is 15 amino acids long. CDR3 sequence reads: CASSQQTGVPYEQYF. The CDR3 coding sequence is TGTGCCAGCAGCCAACAGACAGGGGTTCCCTACGAGCAGTACTTC.

The chain is built from TRBV15 and TRBJ1-2; 10 bases are a match to TRBD1. The CDR3 contains 15 residues. Germline CDR1 and CDR2: LNHNV and YYDKDF (reference sequence). Unmatched junction bases numbered 3, after V lost 1 base and J lost 4 bases. CDR3: CATSRGTGGRYGYTF. CDR3 sequence (DNA): TGTGCCACCAGCAGAGGGACAGGGGGTCGCTATGGCTACACCTTC.

This clone is a singleton in its sample. The J gene is TRBJ2-7, the V gene TRBV28, with 8 nucleotides matching TRBD1. CDR1 is MDHEN and CDR2 is SYDVKM in the germline V gene. The V segment lost 0 bases and the J segment 0 bases; nucleotides outside the gene matches: 4. There are 16 residues in the CDR3. The CDR3 loop reads CASSLWGDRNSYEQYF. The CDR3 nucleotides read TGTGCCAGCAGTTTATGGGGGGACAGGAACTCCTACGAGCAGTACTTC.